The rows below give T cell receptor beta chains drawn from one sample of a study of blood T cell repertoires in COVID-19. The table came from immunoSEQ multiplex PCR; TCRdb's copy has only in-frame clones and leaves some out. The repertoire includes 150,000 to 200,000 clones, roughly 86% of them detected once, and 6% to 7.5% sits in the top ten. Material: peripheral blood. The receptors come from a woman aged 80 or older in a cohort sampled during active or convalescent COVID-19. CDR3s include the opening cysteine and the closing phenylalanine or tryptophan.

TRBV5-1	CASSGQGAWTEAFF
TRBV5-1	CASSLEGEGNQPQHF
TRBV27	CASSLSGGEETQYF
TRBV4-2	CASHTGGNGEKLFF
TRBV5-1	CASSEGLNEQFF
TRBV9	CASSVGTGKVDTEAFF
TRBV21-1	CASSKVAGIDGYTF
TRBV9	CASSTWDRANTEAFF
TRBV7-2	CASSSTTTDTQYF
TRBV19	CASSATGTGANVLTF
TRBV24-1	CATSDATGNYGYTF
TRBV6-5	CASTPGGGRETQYF
TRBV6-4	CASSEGANTEAFF
TRBV11-2	CASSLLVGGYSNQPQHF
TRBV9	CASSVGNGSSYNEQFF
TRBV6-1	CASSGSPGQGLNEKLFF
TRBV5-4	CASSDPRQRNTEAFF
TRBV5-1	CASSFGTSGAAYNEQFF
TRBV7-8	CASQGDRVKGIQYF
TRBV3-1/TRBV3-2	CASSQTSGGDTQYF
TRBV20-1	CSASRGAGDGISPLHF
TRBV5-5	CASSTLDSRSNEQFF
TRBV28	CASRKRGDRGQPQHF
TRBV4-3	CASSLRTGFADTQYF